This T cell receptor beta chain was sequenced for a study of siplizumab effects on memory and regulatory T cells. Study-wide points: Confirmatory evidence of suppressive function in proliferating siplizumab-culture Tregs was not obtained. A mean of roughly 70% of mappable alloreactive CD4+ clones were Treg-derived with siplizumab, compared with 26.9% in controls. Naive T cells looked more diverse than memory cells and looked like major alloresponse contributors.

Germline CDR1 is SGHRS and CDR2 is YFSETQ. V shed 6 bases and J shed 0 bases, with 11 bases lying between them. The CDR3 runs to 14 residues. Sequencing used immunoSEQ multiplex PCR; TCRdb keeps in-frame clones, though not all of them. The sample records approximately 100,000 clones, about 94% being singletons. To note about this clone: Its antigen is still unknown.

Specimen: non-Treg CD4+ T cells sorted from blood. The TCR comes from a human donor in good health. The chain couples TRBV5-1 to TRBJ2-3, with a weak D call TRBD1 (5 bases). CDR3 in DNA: TGCGCCAGCAAACAGGTAGCTAGCACAGATACGCAGTATTTT. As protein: CASKQVASTDTQYF.